This TCR beta chain was recorded in a study of response to subunit inactivated influenza vaccine. Study-level points and caveats: Few new T cells, the authors suggested, are recruited by each seasonal influenza vaccination.

This clonotype occurred a few times. Its matching antigen is unknown. TCRdb re-called the RT-PCR reads through MiXCR, storing one row per CDR3 protein. The sample shows over 800,000 distinct CDR3 sequences, 20% to 25% of them seen only once. V was clipped by 1 base and J by 2 bases, with 14 bases between them. This CDR3 contains 16 residues. The germline V gene encodes CDR1 MGHRA and CDR2 YSYEKL. Sequencing was performed on PBMCs from blood, taken 4 to 6 days after vaccination. The J gene is TRBJ2-5, the V gene TRBV4-1, with D possibly TRBD1 on 6 matching bases. This clonotype was sampled from a man aged 50-60 years who received an inactivated influenza vaccine. CDR3 bases: TGCGCCAGCAGCCAAGGAGCCCAGGGGTGGCAAGAGACCCAGTACTTC. Residues: CASSQGAQGWQETQYF.